These 27 T cell receptor beta chains were all obtained from the same sample, sequenced in a study of cytomegalovirus exposure and HLA in healthy donors. Researchers ran the PCR with 60 Vbeta and 13 Jbeta primers. The protocol was immunoSEQ multiplex PCR, while the TCRdb copy is restricted to in-frame clones and leaves out a portion. The profile shows around 170,000 clones, 75% to 90% of them singletons. Material for sequencing was PBMCs. These receptors all come from a woman between 18 and 29 years old in good health and CMV-seronegative.

The chain recombines TRBV28 with TRBJ2-2; tentatively, D is TRBD1 (6 bases). The germline V gene has CDR1 MDHEN and CDR2 SYDVKM. Trimming left V 6 bases short and J 2 bases short, with 25 bases between. This CDR3 is built from 19 residues. In DNA, the CDR3 is TGTGCCAGCAGGACCATCTTACAGGGTAGCTTTCCCAACACCGGGGAGCTGTTTTTT. This sequence encodes CASRTILQGSFPNTGELFF.

The V gene is TRBV9, the J gene TRBJ2-1; 7 positions agree with TRBD2. Germline assignment: CDR1 SGDLS and CDR2 YYNGEE. J gave up 7 bases and V 0 bases, and 4 bases lay outside the gene matches. This CDR3 is 14 amino acids long. This chain's CDR3 is CASSVAGGGNEQFF. The CDR3 DNA sequence: TGTGCCAGCAGCGTAGCGGGGGGTGGGAATGAGCAGTTCTTC.

V gene TRBV5-1 combines with J gene TRBJ2-2; D possibly corresponds to TRBD1 (5 bases). Germline CDR1 SGHRS, CDR2 YFSETQ. Trimming shortened V by 6 bases and J by 0 bases, and 15 bases separated the two germline ends. There are 16 residues in the CDR3. CDR3 loop: CASTKLGPANTGELFF. The CDR3 coding sequence is TGCGCCAGCACAAAATTGGGGCCGGCGAACACCGGGGAGCTGTTTTTT.

The chain employs TRBV19 and TRBJ2-1, with 10 nucleotides matching TRBD2. Germline V gene lookup returns CDR1 LNHDA and CDR2 SQIVND (reference sequence). V shed 1 base and J 4 bases; nucleotides not matched to a gene: 7. This CDR3 has 17 amino acids. This chain's CDR3 is CASSIGGAGGLYNEQFF. In DNA, the CDR3 is TGTGCCAGTAGTATAGGAGGAGCGGGGGGGCTTTACAATGAGCAGTTCTTC.

This clone was seen once. This chain uses TRBV11-1 with TRBJ1-4; possibly TRBD1 for D (5 bases). There are 17 residues in the CDR3. CDR1 is SGHAT and CDR2 is FQDESV in the germline V gene (reference sequence). V was shortened by 2 bases and J by 2 bases, with 15 bases between the two germline ends. In DNA form, the CDR3 reads TGTGCCAGCAGCTTACGCAGGGAACTTAGGACTAATGAAAAACTGTTTTTT. This gives the protein CASSLRRELRTNEKLFF.

The chain uses TRBV30 and TRBJ2-3, with D tentatively TRBD2 (6 bases). The length of the CDR3 is 12 residues. V was pared by 5 bases and J by 6 bases, with 12 bases between. CDR1 is GTSNPN, CDR2 SVGIG, per germline (reference sequence). CDR3 amino acids: CAWVRGGDTQYF. In nucleotides, the CDR3 is TGTGCCTGGGTCCGTGGGGGGGATACGCAGTATTTT.

The chain links TRBV19 to TRBJ1-1; perhaps TRBD1 as D (5 bases). The V and J ends lost 5 bases and 4 bases respectively, with 17 bases between them. The CDR3 has 15 residues. Germline loops: CDR1 LNHDA, CDR2 SQIVND (reference sequence). CDR3 nucleotide sequence: TGTGCCAGTAGTCTGCAGTCCCTCGGGGGCACTGAAGCTTTCTTT. Its translation: CASSLQSLGGTEAFF.

DNA for the CDR3: TGTGCCAGCAGCCAAACTAGCGGGACCTACAATGAGCAGTTCTTC. Translation: CASSQTSGTYNEQFF. V usage is TRBV7-2 and J usage is TRBJ2-1, with 10 bases identical to TRBD2. From germline, CDR1 is SGHTA and CDR2 FQGNSA. The CDR3 spans 15 residues. Losses at the gene ends were 5 bases for V and 2 bases for J; bases not matched to a gene: 3.

This chain joins TRBV15 and TRBJ1-5; 8 bases align to TRBD1. Germline CDR1 and CDR2: LNHNV and YYDKDF (reference sequence). The length of the CDR3 is 14 residues. V was clipped by 5 bases and J by 4 bases; unmatched bases: 4. The CDR3 reads CATSFDRGNQPQHF. CDR3 bases: TGTGCCACCAGCTTTGACAGGGGTAATCAGCCCCAGCATTTT.

The CDR3 DNA sequence: TGTGCCAGCAGCAGCGGACTAGCGGGGGGCAGCACAGATACGCAGTATTTT. Amino acids: CASSSGLAGGSTDTQYF. This rearrangement joins TRBV7-9 to TRBJ2-3; 14 nucleotides align to TRBD2. Germline V lookup: CDR1 SEHNR, CDR2 FQNEAQ (reference sequence). The V segment lost 5 bases and the J segment 0 bases; nucleotides outside the gene matches: 4. This CDR3 has 17 amino acids.

Regarding this clone: The junction departs from germline at one end; a sequencing error may be responsible. The chain combines TRBV7-9 with TRBJ1-2; no clear D gene. Per the germline V gene, CDR1 is SEHNR and CDR2 is FQNEAQ (reference sequence). The CDR3 is 15 amino acids. CDR3 sequence (DNA): TGTTCCAGCAGCTTACATGGCAGTCCTAACTATGGCTACACCTTC. Translated: CSSSLHGSPNYGYTF.

The CDR3 nucleotides are TGTGCCAGCTCACCACGGCAGGGTAGCTCTGGGGCCAACGTCCTGACTTTC. Translated, it gives CASSPRQGSSGANVLTF. The chain recombines TRBV18 with TRBJ2-6; TRBD1 is a possible D gene (5 bases). V was trimmed by 1 base and J by 0 bases, leaving 10 bases between them. This CDR3 has 17 amino acids. Germline V lookup: CDR1 KGHSH, CDR2 LQKENI.

The chain links TRBV27 to TRBJ2-1; 9 positions match TRBD2. V trimming: 0 bases; J trimming: 3 bases; junction bases outside the gene matches: 0. The CDR3 contains 15 residues. Germline values: CDR1 MNHEY, CDR2 SMNVEV (reference sequence). The CDR3 DNA reads TGTGCCAGCAGTTTATCGACTAGCGGCTACAATGAGCAGTTCTTC. It translates to CASSLSTSGYNEQFF.

V is TRBV6-1 and J is TRBJ2-2; D remains unclear. The length of the CDR3 is 13 residues. V was trimmed by 0 bases and J by 7 bases, leaving 6 bases between them. CDR1 is MNHNS, CDR2 SASEGT, per germline. The CDR3 nucleotides read TGTGCCAGCAGTGAAGCTAGAAGCGGGGAGCTGTTTTTT. This sequence encodes CASSEARSGELFF.

V is TRBV19 and J is TRBJ1-1, with a weak D call TRBD1 (6 bases). Trimming took 7 bases from V and 2 from J, leaving 20 bases between them. Looked up from germline, CDR1 is LNHDA and CDR2 is SQIVND (reference sequence). This CDR3 has 16 amino acids. Here the CDR3 reads CASNSPPDSLNTEAFF. The DNA for the CDR3 is TGTGCCAGTAATTCCCCCCCGGACAGCCTAAACACTGAAGCTTTCTTT.

The chain employs TRBV9 and TRBJ1-2; the D gene is possibly TRBD1 (5 bases). V lost 3 bases, J lost 4 bases, and 16 bases lay in between. Germline V lookup: CDR1 SGDLS, CDR2 YYNGEE. This CDR3 comprises 15 residues. CDR3 sequence reads: CASSAVDNGGYGYTF. CDR3 sequence (DNA): TGTGCCAGCAGCGCGGTGGACAACGGGGGCTATGGCTACACCTTC.

This clone was seen a single time. The gene calls are TRBV4-2 and TRBJ2-7; 13 positions agree with TRBD2. Germline values: CDR1 LGHNA, CDR2 YNFKEQ. The CDR3 is 15 residues long. V lost 0 bases to trimming and J lost 7 bases; unmatched junction nucleotides: 3. The CDR3, as DNA: TGTGCCAGCAGCCAAGAACTAGCGGGAGGGGGTGAGCAGTACTTC. Amino acid sequence: CASSQELAGGGEQYF.

This sequence joins TRBV11-2 and TRBJ2-2, with 9 nucleotides matching TRBD2. The CDR3 runs 17 residues. Losses at the gene ends were 2 bases for V and 4 bases for J; bases not matched to a gene: 8. Germline-derived CDR1 and CDR2 are SGHAT and FQNNGV. The CDR3, as DNA: TGTGCCAGCAGCTTATTTGGAGCGGGGGGTGTCACCGGGGAGCTGTTTTTT. It is translated as CASSLFGAGGVTGELFF.

In the case of this clone: One junction end disagrees with the germline gene, perhaps due to a read error. V and J are TRBV7-9 and TRBJ2-1; 11 bases are shared with TRBD2. Germline CDR1 reads SEHNR; CDR2 reads FQNEAQ (reference sequence). CDR3 length equals 16 residues. CDR3 loop: CSSSLPLAGGYNEQFF. In DNA form, the CDR3 reads TGTTCCAGCAGCTTACCGCTAGCGGGGGGCTACAATGAGCAGTTCTTC.

The CDR3 region is CASSRPVAGEQETQYF. The CDR3 DNA is TGTGCCAGCAGTAGGCCTGTAGCGGGAGAGCAAGAGACCCAGTACTTC. The gene calls are TRBV7-6 and TRBJ2-5, with 9 bases matching TRBD2. The CDR3 runs 16 residues. V shed 6 bases, J shed 2 bases, and the junction held 10 bases outside the gene matches. Germline lookup yields CDR1 SGHVS and CDR2 FNYEAQ.

This chain joins TRBV28 and TRBJ1-1; D might be TRBD1 (5 bases). Trimming stripped 3 bases from V and 4 bases from J, with 6 bases between. The CDR3 contains 12 residues. Germline-derived CDR1 and CDR2 are MDHEN and SYDVKM. CDR3 coding DNA: TGTGCCAGCAGTTTTCAGGGCACTGAAGCTTTCTTT. This translates into CASSFQGTEAFF.

This clone appeared a few times. The genes are TRBV7-2 and TRBJ2-1; unclear D gene. V was shortened by 4 bases and J by 5 bases, with 21 bases between the two germline ends. The CDR3 is 17 amino acids. Germline V gene data show CDR1 as SGHTA and CDR2 as FQGNSA. CDR3 DNA: TGTGCCAGCAGCTACCTATGGGCCCTATCCGGTGACAATGAGCAGTTCTTC. Protein product: CASSYLWALSGDNEQFF.

The chain couples TRBV27 to TRBJ1-1; D gene ambiguous. This CDR3 spans 12 amino acids. Trimming stripped 3 bases from V and 6 bases from J, with 8 bases between. Germline assignment: CDR1 MNHEY and CDR2 SMNVEV (reference sequence). The CDR3 DNA is TGTGCCAGCAGTTTTATGGGAGCTGAAGCTTTCTTT. Translation gives CASSFMGAEAFF.

V and J are TRBV7-8 and TRBJ1-1, with 10 bases aligning to TRBD1. This CDR3 spans 14 amino acids. V trimming: 5 bases; J trimming: 0 bases; junction bases outside the gene matches: 0. Germline values: CDR1 SGHVS, CDR2 FQNEAQ. In nucleotides, the CDR3 is TGTGCCAGCAGCGGGACAGGGGTGAACACTGAAGCTTTCTTT. Residues: CASSGTGVNTEAFF.

This chain links TRBV27 with TRBJ2-7; 10 nucleotides agree with TRBD1. Trimming took 3 bases from V and 3 from J; bases not matched to a gene: 5. The germline V gene encodes CDR1 MNHEY and CDR2 SMNVEV (reference sequence). This CDR3 is built from 15 residues. The chain's CDR3 is CASSFIGQGGYEQYF. For the CDR3, the DNA is TGTGCCAGCAGTTTCATCGGACAGGGGGGCTACGAGCAGTACTTC.

The CDR3 spells CASRDWDRGGSPLHF. CDR3 in DNA: TGTGCCAGCAGGGACTGGGACAGGGGAGGATCACCCCTCCACTTT. The J gene is TRBJ1-6, the V gene TRBV27; the match to TRBD1 covers 10 bases. V gave up 6 bases and J gave up 10 bases; unmatched junction bases: 9. Germline V gene data show CDR1 as MNHEY and CDR2 as SMNVEV (reference sequence). This CDR3 has 15 amino acids.

This clone has only one observation. The V call is TRBV28, the J call TRBJ1-1; the match to TRBD1 covers 10 bases. V was clipped by 3 bases and J by 5 bases; unmatched bases: 3. The CDR3 runs to 14 residues. Germline V gene sequence: CDR1 MDHEN, CDR2 SYDVKM. Here the CDR3 DNA reads TGTGCCAGCAGTTTGCGGGACAGGGGTACTGAAGCTTTCTTT. This codes for CASSLRDRGTEAFF.